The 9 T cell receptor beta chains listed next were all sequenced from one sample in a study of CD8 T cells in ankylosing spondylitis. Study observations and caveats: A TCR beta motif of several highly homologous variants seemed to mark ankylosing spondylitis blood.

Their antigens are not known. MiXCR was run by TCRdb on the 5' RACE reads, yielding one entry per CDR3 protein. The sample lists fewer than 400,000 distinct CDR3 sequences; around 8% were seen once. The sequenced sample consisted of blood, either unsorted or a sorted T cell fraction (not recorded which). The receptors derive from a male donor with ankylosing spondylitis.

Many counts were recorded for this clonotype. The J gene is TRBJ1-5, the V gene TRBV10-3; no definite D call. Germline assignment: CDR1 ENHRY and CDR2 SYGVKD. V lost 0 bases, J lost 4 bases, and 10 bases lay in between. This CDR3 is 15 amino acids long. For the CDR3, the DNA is TGTGCCATCAGTGAGTCATCGAGGGTTAATCAGCCCCAGCATTTT. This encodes CAISESSRVNQPQHF.

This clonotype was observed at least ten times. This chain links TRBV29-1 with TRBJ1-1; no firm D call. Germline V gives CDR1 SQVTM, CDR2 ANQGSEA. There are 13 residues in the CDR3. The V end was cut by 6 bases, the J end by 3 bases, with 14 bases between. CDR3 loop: CSVRRADYTEAFF. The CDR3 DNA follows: TGCAGCGTGCGGCGAGCAGACTACACTGAAGCTTTCTTT.

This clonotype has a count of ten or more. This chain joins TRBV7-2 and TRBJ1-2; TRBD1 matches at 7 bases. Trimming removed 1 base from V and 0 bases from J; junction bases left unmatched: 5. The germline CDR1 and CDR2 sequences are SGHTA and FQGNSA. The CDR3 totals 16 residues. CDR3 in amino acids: CASSLVFGTANYGYTF. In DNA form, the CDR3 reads TGTGCCAGCAGCTTAGTCTTCGGGACAGCTAACTATGGCTACACCTTC.

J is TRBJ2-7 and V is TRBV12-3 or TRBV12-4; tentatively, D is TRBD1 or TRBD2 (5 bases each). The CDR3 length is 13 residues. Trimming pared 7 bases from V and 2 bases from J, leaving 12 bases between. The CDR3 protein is CASTGDPPYEQYF. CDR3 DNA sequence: TGTGCCAGCACTGGGGACCCACCCTACGAGCAGTACTTC.

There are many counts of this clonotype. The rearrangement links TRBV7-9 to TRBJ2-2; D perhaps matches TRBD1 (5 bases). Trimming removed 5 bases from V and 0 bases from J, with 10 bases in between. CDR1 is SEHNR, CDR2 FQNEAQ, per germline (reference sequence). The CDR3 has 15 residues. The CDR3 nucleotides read TGTGCCAGCAGCCCAGGGATTCCGAACACCGGGGAGCTGTTTTTT. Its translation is CASSPGIPNTGELFF.

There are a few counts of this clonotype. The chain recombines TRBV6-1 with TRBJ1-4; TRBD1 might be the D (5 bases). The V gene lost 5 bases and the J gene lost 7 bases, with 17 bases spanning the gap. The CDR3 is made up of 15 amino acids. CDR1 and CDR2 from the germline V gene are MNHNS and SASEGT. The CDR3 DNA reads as TGTGCCAGCAGTCCCAATCGGGACGCGACTGAAAAACTGTTTTTT. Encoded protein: CASSPNRDATEKLFF.

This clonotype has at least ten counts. This CDR3 reads CASSPGSEQYF. The CDR3 nucleotides are TGCGCCAGCAGCCCAGGGAGCGAGCAGTACTTC. The J gene is TRBJ2-7, the V gene TRBV4-1; perhaps D is TRBD1 or TRBD2 (5 bases each). Germline CDR1 and CDR2: MGHRA and YSYEKL. The CDR3 sequence is 11 residues long. Deletions cut 4 bases from V and 6 bases from J, with 7 bases between.

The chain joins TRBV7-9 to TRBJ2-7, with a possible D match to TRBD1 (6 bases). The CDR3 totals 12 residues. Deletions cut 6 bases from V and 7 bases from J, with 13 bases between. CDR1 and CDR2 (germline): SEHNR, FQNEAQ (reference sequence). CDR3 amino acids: CASRRGTGEQYF. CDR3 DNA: TGTGCCAGCAGGAGGGGGACGGGGGAGCAGTACTTC.

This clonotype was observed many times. CDR3 residues: CASSQDRVASNQPQHF. As DNA, the CDR3 is TGTGCCAGCTCACAGGACAGGGTGGCTAGCAATCAGCCCCAGCATTTT. The chain is built from TRBV18 and TRBJ1-5, with TRBD1 identical over 8 bases. The germline V gene encodes CDR1 KGHSH and CDR2 LQKENI. The V gene end was trimmed by 4 bases and the J gene end by 0 bases; junction bases not matched to a gene: 5. This CDR3 comprises 16 residues.